This T cell receptor beta chain was found in a study of T-cell reconstitution after alpha-beta-depleted transplantation in children. Findings and caveats of the study: One year after transplant, T-cell counts and diversity came mostly from newly produced T cells.

The V and J ends lost 2 bases and 3 bases respectively, with 14 bases between them. The CDR3 is 16 residues long. Germline CDR1 is MNHEY and CDR2 is SVGAGI. Unique molecular identifiers were incorporated when the TCRbeta library was constructed. TCRdb ran MiXCR on the PCR reads and lists one entry per CDR3 protein. The repertoire has 500,000 or so distinct CDR3 sequences, more than 9.5% of them found once; the top ten carry less than 15%. A few counts support this clonotype. The antigen remains unidentified. The source was PBMCs, mostly from graft donor cells, collected 180 days after TCRalphabeta/CD19-depleted stem cell transplant. The rearrangement uses TRBV6-5 and TRBJ2-1; D unclear. The origin of this receptor is a female patient between 2 and 15 years old who had a stem cell transplant for aplastic anemia, so the T cells may come from the graft donor. CDR3 loop: CASSYHESSFYNEQFF. The CDR3 coding sequence is TGTGCCAGCAGTTACCACGAGTCCAGTTTCTACAATGAGCAGTTCTTC.